This T cell receptor beta chain emerged from a study of glioma-infiltrating T cells. The iRepertoire nested amplicon-rescue multiplex PCR amplified TCR alpha and beta CDR3s from RNA. One-step reverse transcription and amplification started from about 100-400 ng of tissue mRNA or PBMC total RNA. TCRdb reanalysed the multiplex PCR reads using MiXCR and keeps one entry per CDR3 protein. This sample yields tens of thousands of distinct CDR3 sequences, of which less than 30% are seen a single time; over 5% belongs to the top ten. Trimming stripped 0 bases from V and 2 bases from J, with 11 bases between. CDR1 is LNHDA, CDR2 SQIVND, per germline (reference sequence). This CDR3 comprises 15 residues. This clonotype was counted many times. Its antigen is unknown. Study-level points and caveats: Non-neoplastic patients had below-expected tissue-blood divergence, while all gliomas exceeded expectation. Tissue and blood shared very few CDR3 sequences.

The chain combines TRBV19 with TRBJ2-7; D gene uncertain. Source material: glioma tissue, nonneoplastic brain tissue, or PBMCs (not recorded which). This receptor was obtained from a human donor with low-grade glioma or glioblastoma, undergoing nonglioma brain surgery, or in good health (not recorded which). CDR3 loop: CASSIDVRYAYEQYF. CDR3 DNA: TGTGCCAGTAGTATAGACGTGAGATACGCCTACGAGCAGTACTTC.